A single sample gave rise to the 13 T cell receptor beta chains below, sequenced in a study of T cell responses to AZD1222 COVID-19 vaccine. Here immunoSEQ multiplex PCR was the method, and the copy in TCRdb shows in-frame clones only, minus some. Counted here are 200,000 to 250,000 clones, roughly 91% occurring once; the ten biggest clones make up around 1%. Sample: peripheral blood, taken on day 0 of MenACWY control vaccination. The receptors were sampled from an adult in good health.

This clone was counted a few times. The chain has TRBV14 and TRBJ1-5, with D perhaps matching TRBD1 (6 bases). V lost 5 bases, J lost 7 bases, and 12 bases lay in between. This CDR3 is built from 13 residues. The germline V gene encodes CDR1 SGHDN and CDR2 FVKESK. CDR3 residues: CASSAGGRQPQHF. CDR3 sequence (DNA): TGTGCCAGCAGCGCCGGGGGCAGGCAGCCCCAGCATTTT.

The chain uses TRBV27 and TRBJ2-3; D unclear. The CDR3 runs to 13 residues. Trimming removed 4 bases at V and 0 bases at J, with 5 bases between. Germline CDR1 reads MNHEY; CDR2 reads SMNVEV (reference sequence). The CDR3 is CASSSHSTDTQYF. CDR3 coding DNA: TGTGCCAGCAGTTCACACAGCACAGATACGCAGTATTTT.

The CDR3 reads CAWSVRGVGYTF. The CDR3 DNA follows: TGTGCCTGGAGTGTTAGAGGGGTCGGCTACACCTTC. The chain uses TRBV30 and TRBJ1-2; TRBD1 might be the D (5 bases). Germline assignment: CDR1 GTSNPN and CDR2 SVGIG (reference sequence). The CDR3 loop spans 12 amino acids. Trimming stripped 0 bases from V and 8 bases from J, with 10 bases between.

The chain carries TRBV5-6 and TRBJ1-3; D gene unclear. This CDR3 spans 15 amino acids. The germline CDR1 and CDR2 sequences are SGHDT and YYEEEE. Trimming left V 1 base short and J 4 bases short, with 12 bases between. The CDR3 reads CASSLRFEGGNTIYF. CDR3 coding DNA: TGTGCCAGCAGCTTGCGGTTCGAGGGAGGAAACACCATATATTTT.

J is TRBJ1-2 and V is TRBV19; D is unclear. Germline assignment: CDR1 LNHDA and CDR2 SQIVND (reference sequence). This CDR3 comprises 16 residues. V lost 8 bases to trimming and J lost 4 bases, with 23 bases between them. The CDR3 region has the DNA TGTGCCAGTGCGAGTCAAGGACTCCCGGTAGGCTATGGCTACACCTTC. Its translation: CASASQGLPVGYGYTF.

The rearrangement joins TRBV28 to TRBJ2-4; D assignment may be TRBD1 or TRBD2 (6 bases each). CDR3 length: 15 residues. Trimming removed 3 bases at V and 4 bases at J, with 13 bases between. CDR1 is MDHEN, CDR2 SYDVKM, per germline. The CDR3 nucleotides read TGTGCCAGCAGTTTGGGGGGCGCGGTGAAAAACATTCAGTACTTC. Translating it yields CASSLGGAVKNIQYF.

Of note for this clone: Within the sample, other DNA sequences also encode this same CDR3. The CDR3 loop is CASSLDSPLHF. The CDR3 nucleotides read TGTGCCAGCAGCTTAGATTCACCCCTCCACTTT. The genes are TRBV7-2 and TRBJ1-6; D call uncertain. Trimming removed 1 base from V and 8 bases from J, with 0 bases in between. There are 11 residues in the CDR3. Germline-derived CDR1 and CDR2 are SGHTA and FQGNSA.

The DNA for the CDR3 is TGCGCCAGCAGCCATGAGGGTTTCACTGAAGCTTTCTTT. Protein product: CASSHEGFTEAFF. V and J are TRBV4-1 and TRBJ1-1; D is unclear. The CDR3 is made up of 13 amino acids. Per germline, CDR1 MGHRA and CDR2 YSYEKL. V was clipped by 3 bases and J by 4 bases, with 9 bases between them.

The chain recombines TRBV28 with TRBJ1-5; 9 bases are shared with TRBD1. The J segment lost 4 bases and the V segment lost 6 bases, leaving 4 bases of the junction unmatched. Germline V gives CDR1 MDHEN, CDR2 SYDVKM. The CDR3 runs 14 residues. CDR3 in amino acids: CASRDGTGNQPQHF. The CDR3 DNA reads TGTGCCAGCAGAGACGGGACAGGGAATCAGCCCCAGCATTTT.

V gene TRBV28 combines with J gene TRBJ2-1; D not certain. The germline V gene has CDR1 MDHEN and CDR2 SYDVKM. V lost 6 bases, J lost 0 bases, and 9 bases lay in between. The CDR3 length is 14 residues. The CDR3 protein is CASSLDLSYNEQFF. The CDR3 nucleotides read TGTGCCAGCAGCCTGGATCTCTCCTACAATGAGCAGTTCTTC.

To note about this clone: Other DNA sequences in this specimen translate into the identical CDR3. V is TRBV19 and J is TRBJ1-5; D is unresolved. V lost 1 base, J lost 0 bases, and 4 bases lay in between. The CDR3 consists of 14 residues. Germline V lookup: CDR1 LNHDA, CDR2 SQIVND (reference sequence). The CDR3 loop reads CASSIGSSNQPQHF. The CDR3, as DNA: TGTGCCAGTAGTATAGGGAGTAGCAATCAGCCCCAGCATTTT.

This chain connects TRBV15 to TRBJ1-2; maybe TRBD1 (5 bases). The V end was cut by 0 bases, the J end by 7 bases, with 18 bases between. The CDR3 has 16 residues. Germline CDR1 and CDR2: LNHNV and YYDKDF (reference sequence). CDR3 bases: TGTGCCACCAGCAGAGATCAGGGAAGGAACTCTGGTGGCTACACCTTC. Protein sequence: CATSRDQGRNSGGYTF.

The chain uses TRBV18 and TRBJ1-2, with D maybe TRBD1 (5 bases). Trimming pared 2 bases from V and 5 bases from J, leaving 12 bases between. CDR3 size: 14 residues. Germline-derived CDR1 and CDR2 are KGHSH and LQKENI. CDR3 protein: CASSPGGLRYGYTF. The CDR3 DNA sequence: TGTGCCAGCTCACCAGGGGGTCTGCGTTATGGCTACACCTTC.